One and the same sample provided the 26 T cell receptor beta chains below, sequenced in a study of T-cell memory formation after mild COVID-19. TCRdb processed the 5' RACE reads anew with MiXCR; each CDR3 protein has one entry. The table shows fewer than 350,000 distinct CDR3 sequences, with roughly an eighth occurring only once. The sample was PBMCs or a T cell subset sorted from them (not recorded which). These receptors all come from a man between 18 and 29 years old who had mild COVID-19 (a few samples of this study predate the infection). Cell type and time point are not known.

The gene calls are TRBV9 and TRBJ2-2; 7 positions match TRBD2. From germline, CDR1 is SGDLS and CDR2 YYNGEE. The CDR3 spans 15 residues. Trimming took 3 bases from V and 1 from J; bases not matched to a gene: 3. CDR3 amino acids: CASSGGGGNTGELFF. CDR3 nucleotide sequence: TGTGCCAGCAGCGGGGGCGGGGGGAACACCGGGGAGCTGTTTTTT.

A few counts support this clonotype. The rearrangement uses TRBV14 and TRBJ2-7; 7 bases fit TRBD1. Germline CDR1 and CDR2: SGHDN and FVKESK. J was trimmed by 5 bases and V by 6 bases; bases with no gene match: 16. The CDR3 is 16 amino acids. The CDR3 sequence: CASRPRTGTLHHEQYV. CDR3 sequence (DNA): TGTGCCAGCAGACCCCGGACAGGCACTCTCCACCACGAGCAGTACGTC.

This clonotype has a handful of counts. The chain couples TRBV29-1 to TRBJ2-5; D is perhaps TRBD1 or TRBD2 (6 bases each). The germline CDR1 and CDR2 sequences are SQVTM and ANQGSEA. Trimming removed 3 bases at V and 5 bases at J, with 13 bases between. This CDR3 region has 13 residues. This chain's CDR3 is CSVDSRGGETQYF. CDR3 bases: TGCAGCGTTGACTCTCGAGGGGGGGAGACCCAGTACTTC.

As to this clonotype: A much larger clone lies a single base off, so this may be a read error. The chain combines TRBV18 with TRBJ2-3; the D is unclear. The germline V gene encodes CDR1 KGHSH and CDR2 LQKENI. CDR3 length: 13 amino acids. V was pared by 1 base and J by 0 bases, with 2 bases between. CDR3 DNA sequence: TGTGCCAGCTCACCACAGAGCACAGATACGCAGTATTTT. This translates into CASSPQSTDTQYF.

This clonotype was observed a handful of times. The J gene is TRBJ2-3, the V gene TRBV12-3 or TRBV12-4, with 8 bases fitting TRBD2. Trimming took 7 bases from V and 9 from J; bases not matched to a gene: 6. The CDR3 extends over 12 amino acids. The CDR3 DNA reads TGTGCCAGCATGCGGTCTAGCGGGACGCAGTATTTT. Protein: CASMRSSGTQYF.

In this sample, this clonotype turned up a few times. The V and J genes are TRBV4-3 and TRBJ2-7; tentatively, D is TRBD1 (7 bases). Germline V gives CDR1 LGHNA, CDR2 YSLEER. The CDR3 is 16 residues long. The ends were cut back, 2 bases at V and 2 bases at J, with 16 bases in the middle. The CDR3 loop reads CASSQLRGTAAYEQYF. The DNA of the CDR3 is TGCGCCAGCAGCCAATTGCGCGGGACAGCAGCCTACGAGCAGTACTTC.

The chain recombines TRBV7-2 with TRBJ2-7; 7 nucleotides agree with TRBD2. CDR3 length: 13 amino acids. The V and J ends lost 6 bases and 7 bases, in that order; junction bases with no gene match: 9. Germline V gene data show CDR1 as SGHTA and CDR2 as FQGNSA. Here the CDR3 DNA reads TGTGCCAGCAGTCCGGGAGGTGATGCGGAGCAGTACGTC. Its protein product is CASSPGGDAEQYV.

This clonotype was counted a few times. The chain employs TRBV27 and TRBJ2-7; 11 bases are a match to TRBD1. V lost 3 bases, J lost 7 bases, and 2 bases stayed unmatched. This CDR3 contains 13 residues. CDR1 and CDR2 from the germline V gene are MNHEY and SMNVEV (reference sequence). This chain's CDR3 is CASSLGTGGEQYF. DNA for the CDR3: TGTGCCAGCAGTTTGGGGACAGGGGGAGAGCAGTACTTC.

This clonotype showed up just a few times. The chain couples TRBV7-2 to TRBJ1-6; D is unclear. Germline V lookup: CDR1 SGHTA, CDR2 FQGNSA. The CDR3 sequence is 15 residues long. The V end lost 5 bases, the J end lost 9 bases, and 17 bases lay between the germline ends. This CDR3 reads CASSPISLGSSPLHF. For the CDR3, the DNA is TGTGCCAGCAGCCCTATCTCCCTCGGCAGTTCACCCCTCCACTTT.

The genes are TRBV7-9 and TRBJ1-4, with 8 nucleotides matching TRBD1. The CDR3 is made up of 15 amino acids. Germline values: CDR1 SEHNR, CDR2 FQNEAQ (reference sequence). Trimming took 4 bases from V and 5 from J; bases not matched to a gene: 6. In DNA, the CDR3 is TGTGCCAGCAGCTCAACGACAGGGGAAAATGAAAAACTGTTTTTT. Translated, it gives CASSSTTGENEKLFF.

At least ten counts were recorded for this clonotype. The V and J genes are TRBV6-2 or TRBV6-3 and TRBJ2-3; D call uncertain. The CDR3 has 12 residues. Deletions cut 2 bases from V and 4 bases from J, with 4 bases between. Germline CDR1 reads MNHEY; CDR2 reads SVGEGT. The CDR3 nucleotides read TGTGCCAGCAGTTACCCCTCAGATACGCAGTATTTT. It translates to CASSYPSDTQYF.

This chain joins TRBV7-9 and TRBJ2-2, with 7 bases identical to TRBD1. CDR3 length: 15 residues. With V trimmed by 3 bases and J by 3 bases, 4 bases remained unmatched. Germline V gives CDR1 SEHNR, CDR2 FQNEAQ (reference sequence). This CDR3 reads CASSLTGIYTGELFF. The CDR3 DNA reads as TGTGCCAGCAGCTTGACAGGGATATACACCGGGGAGCTGTTTTTT.

This clonotype was seen only a few times. The V call is TRBV3-1, the J call TRBJ2-2; maybe TRBD1 (5 bases). Trimming pared 4 bases from V and 4 bases from J, leaving 16 bases between. The CDR3 sequence is 16 residues long. Per germline, CDR1 LGHDT and CDR2 YNNKEL (reference sequence). In DNA form, the CDR3 reads TGTGCCAGCAGCCCCCCCCGCAGGGTTCTCACCGGGGAGCTGTTTTTT. Its protein product is CASSPPRRVLTGELFF.

The rearrangement joins TRBV7-2 to TRBJ2-2, with D tentatively TRBD2 (7 bases). The CDR3 runs 15 residues. Trimming took 1 base from V and 6 from J, leaving 12 bases between them. Germline CDR1 is SGHTA and CDR2 is FQGNSA. The CDR3 coding sequence is TGTGCCAGCAGCTTAGGAGGGGGGGCCCCCGGGGAGCTGTTTTTT. Protein product: CASSLGGGAPGELFF.

This sequence joins TRBV7-2 and TRBJ1-6, with D perhaps TRBD1 (5 bases). Germline CDR1 reads SGHTA; CDR2 reads FQGNSA. CDR3 length: 16 amino acids. V lost 1 base to trimming and J lost 7 bases, with 14 bases between them. The CDR3 DNA is TGTGCCAGCAGCTTAGTAGGTGGGGCTCCGAATTCACCCCTCCACTTT. Its translation: CASSLVGGAPNSPLHF.

This chain links TRBV25-1 with TRBJ1-1; no firm D call. Germline V lookup: CDR1 MGHDK, CDR2 SYGVNS. The CDR3 has 14 residues. Between the trimmed V and J ends, which lost 2 bases and 1 base, there was a span of 8 bases. This CDR3 is CASSEAAGNTEAFF. The CDR3 bases are TGTGCCAGCAGTGAAGCGGCCGGGAACACTGAAGCTTTCTTT.

This clonotype was picked up a small number of times. The V call is TRBV5-1, the J call TRBJ1-1; TRBD1 might be the D (5 bases). V was shortened by 3 bases and J by 1 base, with 13 bases between the two germline ends. The CDR3 extends over 15 amino acids. Germline V CDR1 and CDR2: SGHRS, YFSETQ. CDR3 sequence (DNA): TGCGCCAGCAGCTCCACAGGACCTTCGAACACTGAAGCTTTCTTT. Its protein is CASSSTGPSNTEAFF.

This chain connects TRBV5-1 to TRBJ2-3; a possible D gene is TRBD1 (5 bases). CDR1 SGHRS and CDR2 YFSETQ come from the germline V gene. The V gene lost 4 bases and the J gene lost 4 bases, with 16 bases spanning the gap. The CDR3 sequence is 15 residues long. CDR3 amino acids: CASSPGQGPADTQYF. Written as DNA, the CDR3 is TGCGCCAGCAGCCCCGGTCAGGGCCCGGCAGATACGCAGTATTTT.

This chain connects TRBV3-1 to TRBJ2-1; 8 bases are shared with TRBD1. Germline V lookup: CDR1 LGHDT, CDR2 YNNKEL (reference sequence). V was pared by 4 bases and J by 7 bases, with 9 bases of the junction left unmatched. The CDR3 is 15 residues long. The CDR3 here is CASSRGQGVFNEQFF. DNA of the CDR3: TGTGCCAGCAGCCGCGGACAGGGTGTGTTTAATGAGCAGTTCTTC.

This clonotype was picked up a small number of times. The gene calls are TRBV5-1 and TRBJ2-5; 7 bases line up with TRBD1. The CDR3 contains 14 residues. Germline V gene sequence: CDR1 SGHRS, CDR2 YFSETQ. The junction had 6 bases not matched to a gene; V was cut back by 2 bases and J by 5 bases. The CDR3 DNA sequence: TGCGCCAGCAGCTTTCTAGACAGGGAGGAGACCCAGTACTTC. This sequence encodes CASSFLDREETQYF.

This clonotype came up a few times. The genes are TRBV5-6 and TRBJ2-5; 7 nucleotides agree with TRBD2. This CDR3 comprises 16 residues. Germline trimming cut 4 bases from V and 4 bases from J; bases unmatched to any gene: 13. Germline-derived CDR1 and CDR2 are SGHDT and YYEEEE. The CDR3 nucleotides are TGTGCCAGCAGCCTGGTGCGGGGGTCTACCCTAGAGACCCAGTACTTC. As protein: CASSLVRGSTLETQYF. Complete variable domain (other parts from reference TRBV5-6 and TRBJ2-5): DAGVTQSPTHLIKTRGQQVTLRCSPKSGHDTVSWYQQALGQGPQFIFQYYEEEERQRGNFPDRFSGHQFPNYSSELNVNALLLGDSALYLCASSLVRGSTLETQYFGPGTRLLVL.

V usage is TRBV7-6 and J usage is TRBJ2-5; D is possibly TRBD1 or TRBD2 (5 bases each). Trimming pared 7 bases from V and 4 bases from J, leaving 10 bases between. Germline loops: CDR1 SGHVS, CDR2 FNYEAQ. The CDR3 consists of 12 residues. The CDR3 bases are TGTGCCAGCACCTGGGGGAGAGAGACCCAGTACTTC. It specifies CASTWGRETQYF.

The sample holds many counts of this clonotype. The rearrangement uses TRBV15 and TRBJ1-5, with D hard to call. Deletions cut 0 bases from V and 3 bases from J, with 15 bases between. The CDR3 extends over 17 amino acids. Germline values: CDR1 LNHNV, CDR2 YYDKDF (reference sequence). As DNA, the CDR3 is TGTGCCACCAGCAGAGATCAGTTAGGGAGCCCCAATCAGCCCCAGCATTTT. It translates to CATSRDQLGSPNQPQHF.

This clonotype was counted a few times. The rearrangement uses TRBV5-5 and TRBJ1-6; D unclear. The ends were cut back, 3 bases at V and 0 bases at J, with 16 bases in the middle. The CDR3 has 18 residues. The germline CDR1 and CDR2 sequences are SGHKS and YYEKEE (reference sequence). The CDR3, as DNA: TGTGCCAGCAGCTCGGGAAGAACCCAGAGCTCCTATAATTCACCCCTCCACTTT. Its translation: CASSSGRTQSSYNSPLHF. The whole variable domain, remainder taken from reference TRBV5-5 and TRBJ1-6, is DAGVTQSPTHLIKTRGQQVTLRCSPISGHKSVSWYQQVLGQGPQFIFQYYEKEERGRGNFPDRFSARQFPNYSSELNVNALLLGDSALYLCASSSGRTQSSYNSPLHFGNGTRLTVT.

The chain is built from TRBV4-1 and TRBJ2-2, with unresolved D. CDR1 and CDR2 from the germline V gene are MGHRA and YSYEKL. CDR3 length: 14 residues. V lost 5 bases, J lost 6 bases, and 13 bases lay in between. The CDR3 DNA reads as TGCGCCAGCAGCTTGCCGACTGGGTCCGGGGAGCTGTTTTTT. Translating gives CASSLPTGSGELFF.

This chain uses TRBV20-1 with TRBJ1-2; 9 bases match TRBD1. Germline CDR1 is DFQATT and CDR2 is SNEGSKA (reference sequence). Trimming cost V 5 bases and J 3 bases; bases outside gene matches: 10. The CDR3 is 15 residues long. CDR3 sequence: CSADPGQGLDYGYTF. The CDR3 DNA is TGCAGTGCTGACCCGGGACAGGGACTCGACTATGGCTACACCTTC.